These 8 T cell receptor beta chains originate from one sample sequenced in a study of regulatory T cells in long-lasting Graves disease (dated by TCRdb to the early 2020s). Library method: multiplex PCR. Sequenced on an Illumina HiSeq 4000. iRepertoire HTBI primers and Arm-PCR amplification of CDR3 regions were used to construct TCR beta libraries. TCRdb's own reprocessing of the public reads used fastp at Q25 and MiXCR and kept productive beta chains. Here each entry gathers all rows of one CDR3 protein and keeps the most common genes and DNA. The sample table holds about 660,000 distinct CDR3 sequences, of which 25% to 35% were seen once. The ten largest clones take up under 50% of the sample. The time point label for this specimen denotes: persistent/refractory GD, antithyroid drugs over 5 years with positive TRAb. RNA was extracted from PBMCs in TRIzol for both TCR sequencing and RNA sequencing.

This material consisted of peripheral blood mononuclear cells (PBMCs), taken when the disease was refractory, from a patient treated with antithyroid drugs. The origin of the receptors is a female donor with Graves disease.

The genes are TRBV2 and TRBJ1-2; D is unclear. V was trimmed by 5 bases and J by 7 bases, leaving 2 bases between them. The CDR3 is 9 residues long. Per the germline V gene, CDR1 is SNHLY and CDR2 is FYNNEI. The CDR3 DNA follows: TGTGCCAGCAGTCCTGGCTACACCTTC. Residues: CASSPGYTF.

The chain's CDR3 is CASSTTGAKSEAFF. The CDR3 DNA is TGTGCCAGCAGTACGACAGGGGCTAAAAGCGAAGCTTTCTTT. The V gene is TRBV6-2 or TRBV6-3, the J gene TRBJ1-1; TRBD1 matches at 8 bases. V was clipped by 5 bases and J by 8 bases; unmatched bases: 10. From germline, CDR1 is MNHEY and CDR2 SVGEGT. This CDR3 has 14 amino acids.

V is TRBV5-1 and J is TRBJ1-6, with D hard to call. V was clipped by 4 bases and J by 6 bases, with 14 bases between them. Germline-derived CDR1 and CDR2 are SGHRS and YFSETQ. This CDR3 contains 15 residues. DNA of the CDR3: TGCGCCAGCAGCCCGTTCTCGGGTTCTAATTCACCCCTCCACTTT. Its translation is CASSPFSGSNSPLHF.

This chain joins TRBV6-5 and TRBJ1-1, with a weak D call TRBD1 (5 bases). Germline V gives CDR1 MNHEY, CDR2 SVGAGI. V was trimmed by 0 bases and J by 0 bases, leaving 11 bases between them. CDR3 length equals 16 residues. CDR3 protein: CASSYSLTDMNTEAFF. The CDR3 nucleotides are TGTGCCAGCAGTTACTCTTTGACGGACATGAACACTGAAGCTTTCTTT.

This clonotype was seen more than once but under ten times. This chain joins TRBV6-2 or TRBV6-3 and TRBJ1-5; 7 bases map to TRBD1. CDR3 size: 13 residues. Trimming at V came to 10 bases and at J to 7 bases, leaving 10 bases not matched to a gene. The germline gives CDR1 MNHEY, CDR2 SVGEGT. CDR3 DNA: TGTGCCACCTCAGGGGGGCGCCGGCAGCCCCAGCATTTT. Residues: CATSGGRRQPQHF.

This chain joins TRBV29-1 and TRBJ2-2; perhaps TRBD2 as D (6 bases). The CDR3 is made up of 15 amino acids. V lost 3 bases and J lost 5, with 16 bases in between. The germline gives CDR1 SQVTM, CDR2 ANQGSEA. CDR3: CSVEDGGRRTGELFF. The CDR3 region has the DNA TGCAGCGTTGAGGACGGGGGACGGCGGACCGGGGAGCTGTTTTTT.

The genes are TRBV19 and TRBJ2-1; D remains ambiguous. The CDR3 length is 13 residues. Trimming pared 3 bases from V and 7 bases from J, leaving 10 bases between. Germline values: CDR1 LNHDA, CDR2 SQIVND (reference sequence). For the CDR3, the DNA is TGTGCCAGTAGTATTAGGGCTATTAATGAGCAGTTCTTC. Amino acid sequence: CASSIRAINEQFF.

This clonotype was counted at least ten times. The chain carries TRBV2 and TRBJ1-4; D is unresolved. Trimming left V 2 bases short and J 7 bases short, with 8 bases between. The CDR3 has 13 amino acids. Germline CDR1 reads SNHLY; CDR2 reads FYNNEI. The CDR3 coding sequence is TGTGCCAGCAGTGAAAATAAGGGTGAAAAACTGTTTTTT. Translating it yields CASSENKGEKLFF. The full variable domain, in which reference TRBV2 and TRBJ1-4 provide the parts outside the CDR3, is EPEVTQTPSHQVTQMGQEVILRCVPISNHLYFYWYRQILGQKVEFLVSFYNNEISEKSEIFDDQFSVERPDGSNFTLKIRSTKLEDSAMYFCASSENKGEKLFFGSGTQLSVL.